The clone carrying this T cell receptor beta chain was found once. This specimen belongs to a study of blood T cell repertoires in COVID-19. As for the study in general: Samples representing acute and convalescent COVID-19 were sourced from the United States, Italy and Spain.

This CDR3 is built from 16 residues. From germline, CDR1 is SEHNR and CDR2 FQNEAQ (reference sequence). Trimming cost V 3 bases and J 5 bases; bases outside gene matches: 7. Using immunoSEQ multiplex PCR, the repertoire was profiled, and TCRdb retains in-frame clones only, with some absent. This sample yields about 490,000 clones, of which approximately 85% are seen a single time; approximately 3.4% belongs to the top ten. Material for sequencing was peripheral blood. The sequence came from a human donor in a cohort sampled during active COVID-19. The chain links TRBV7-9 to TRBJ1-4; TRBD1 matches at 9 bases. CDR3: CASSFPTGQGNEKLFF. DNA of the CDR3: TGTGCCAGCAGCTTTCCAACGGGACAGGGAAATGAAAAACTGTTTTTT.